In this sample, the clone carrying this T cell receptor (beta chain) turned up a few times. Its antigen is still unknown. These data originate in a study of T-cell memory formation after mild COVID-19. Background on the study: The TCR clusters were mostly specific to one donor. Points from the study as a whole: The study found balanced CD4/CD8 in clones contracting day 15 to 85 and a CD4+ lean in later expanders. Pre-infection memory carried some responding clones, suggesting that cross-reactive memory joined.

The V gene's germline CDR1 is DFQATT and CDR2 SNEGSKA (reference sequence). CDR3 length: 12 amino acids. Trimming cost V 3 bases and J 6 bases, with 11 bases left between them. The 5'RACE method, run with constant-segment primers, produced TCR alpha and TCR beta cDNA libraries (carrying sample barcodes and UMIs). TCRdb recomputed calls from the 5' RACE reads with MiXCR, one row per CDR3 protein. The data contain roughly 310,000 distinct CDR3 sequences, 15% of them singletons. The sequence was collected from a man between 18 and 35 years old who had mild COVID-19 (a few samples of this study predate the infection). Cell type and time point are not known. The sequencing sample was made of PBMCs or a T cell subset sorted from them (not recorded which). The genes are TRBV20-1 and TRBJ2-5; perhaps TRBD2 as D (6 bases). The CDR3 here is CSARPSVQTQYF. In DNA, the CDR3 is TGCAGTGCTAGGCCTAGCGTCCAGACCCAGTACTTC.